These T cell receptor beta chains were read from a single sample in a study of OX40 agonist ivuxolimab in advanced cancers. Sequenced by immunoSEQ multiplex PCR; TCRdb stores in-frame clones only, minus some. The sample lists tens of thousands of clones, roughly 80% seen once, with over 4.5% in the top ten. The input for sequencing was CD4+ or CD8+ T cells sorted from blood, taken in a trial of the OX40 agonist ivuxolimab. These receptors all stem from an adult with an advanced solid tumor such as melanoma, head and neck, liver or kidney cancer. Both conserved end residues are part of each CDR3. Each record gives: clone size, D gene, J gene, V gene, CDR3 DNA, CDR3 protein. A D gene is named only where the DNA matches it firmly. Not all rows give a size; the values are once, few, many and, for expanded clones, a class.

- | - | TRBJ1-2 | TRBV19 | TGTGCCAGTAATGAGGAGGATACATATGGCTACACCTTC | CASNEEDTYGYTF
many | TRBD1 | TRBJ2-7 | TRBV11-2 | TGTGCCAGCAGCTTAGATTTCGGGGACAGTTCCTACGAGCAGTACTTC | CASSLDFGDSSYEQYF
- | - | TRBJ1-5 | TRBV9 | TGTGCCAGCAGCGTAGACCCAGTAGGCCAGCCCCAGCATTTT | CASSVDPVGQPQHF
- | - | TRBJ2-7 | TRBV7-2 | TGTGCCAGCAGCCTTCGCACCTACGAGCAGTACTTC | CASSLRTYEQYF
- | - | TRBJ2-2 | TRBV11-2 | TGTGCCAGCAGCCCCGGCGTAGCGTACACCGGGGAGCTGTTTTTT | CASSPGVAYTGELFF
few | - | TRBJ1-3 | TRBV6-5 | TGTGCCAGCAGTTTGACAGCCCTTCTAAGCGGAAACACCATATATTTT | CASSLTALLSGNTIYF
- | TRBD1 | TRBJ1-2 | TRBV10-2 | TGCGCCAGCAGTGAGTTGGACAGGGGCGGCGGCTACACCTTC | CASSELDRGGGYTF
- | TRBD2 | TRBJ2-3 | TRBV7-2 | TGTGCCAGCAGCTTAGCTGGTAGCGGGGGGGCCGTCACGCAGTATTTT | CASSLAGSGGAVTQYF
- | - | TRBJ1-2 | TRBV6-5 | TGTGCCAGCAGTCGCCCCGACGGCTATGGCTACACCTTC | CASSRPDGYGYTF
- | TRBD1 | TRBJ2-3 | TRBV15 | TGTGCCACCAGCAGAGGACAGGGGGCCACAGATACGCAGTATTTT | CATSRGQGATDTQYF
- | TRBD2 | TRBJ2-2 | TRBV27 | TGTGCCAGCAGTCCGGGGGGATACTGGACCGGGGAGCTGTTTTTT | CASSPGGYWTGELFF
- | TRBD1 | TRBJ1-2 | TRBV2 | TGTGCCAGCAATCTCAGGGGGCTAGGGGGCTACACCTTC | CASNLRGLGGYTF
- | - | TRBJ1-1 | TRBV19 | TGTGCCAGTAGTAAAGGGGGTTTAAGGGGGAGCACTGAAGCTTTCTTT | CASSKGGLRGSTEAFF
- | - | TRBJ2-5 | TRBV18 | TGTGCCAGCTCACCATCGGGGGGCGGAGAGACCCAGTACTTC | CASSPSGGGETQYF
- | TRBD1 | TRBJ2-7 | TRBV2 | TGTGCCAGCAGTCTTCCCAGGACAGGGGGTATAGGAGAGCAGTACTTC | CASSLPRTGGIGEQYF
few | TRBD2 | TRBJ2-3 | TRBV13 | TGTGCCAGCAGTGTTTTTCGCGGGAGAGGGGCCGGGGATACGCAGTATTTT | CASSVFRGRGAGDTQYF
medium-sized | - | TRBJ2-2 | TRBV29-1 | TGCAGCGTTGGGGGACTCGCCAACACCGGGGAGCTGTTTTTT | CSVGGLANTGELFF
- | - | TRBJ1-6 | TRBV4-1 | TGCGCCAGCAGCCAAGGGGCCGCCCTAGGGAATCGAAACTTT | CASSQGAALGNRNF
- | - | TRBJ2-6 | TRBV27 | TGTGCCAGCGGAGACAGTCCTGGGGCCAACGTCCTGACTTTC | CASGDSPGANVLTF
- | - | TRBJ1-1 | TRBV5-1 | TGCGCCAGCAGCTTGGGCCCAACGGGTAGCACTGAAGCTTTCTTT | CASSLGPTGSTEAFF
- | - | TRBJ1-6 | TRBV18 | TGTGCCAGCTCGCAAACTCTACAGGAACGGAATTCACCCCTCCACTTT | CASSQTLQERNSPLHF
- | - | TRBJ1-2 | TRBV10-2 | TGCGCCAGCAGTGAGTCCCCGGACCATGGCTACACCTTC | CASSESPDHGYTF
- | - | TRBJ2-1 | TRBV6-1 | TGTGCCAGCCTCAGGGAAACCTACAATGAGCAGTTCTTC | CASLRETYNEQFF
- | - | TRBJ1-4 | TRBV5-1 | TGCGCCAGCAGCTTGGAATCGGGGAATGGTGAAAAACTGTTTTTT | CASSLESGNGEKLFF
- | TRBD2 | TRBJ2-2 | TRBV18 | TGTGCCAGCTCCCTAGCGGGGGGGCTCACCGGGGAGCTGTTTTTT | CASSLAGGLTGELFF
- | - | TRBJ2-2 | TRBV2 | TGTGCCAGCAGTGAGCACTCCGGGGAGCTGTTTTTT | CASSEHSGELFF
few | TRBD1 | TRBJ1-2 | TRBV27 | TGTGCCAGCAGTTCCCAGACAGGGGGCTCCTATAACTATGGCTACACCTTC | CASSSQTGGSYNYGYTF
- | - | TRBJ1-2 | TRBV6-6 | TGTGCCAGCAGGGCGGGGGAATGGGGCTACACCTTC | CASRAGEWGYTF
- | - | TRBJ2-7 | TRBV18 | TGTGCCAGCTCACCACCGGAGGGAGGAGGCTACGAGCAGTACTTC | CASSPPEGGGYEQYF
- | TRBD1 | TRBJ2-3 | TRBV9 | TGTGCCAGCAGCGTCTCCGGGACAGGAAGCACAGATACGCAGTATTTT | CASSVSGTGSTDTQYF
once | TRBD1 | TRBJ1-2 | TRBV27 | TGTGCCAGCAGTCCTAATCAGGGGGCAGGGTATGGCTACACCTTC | CASSPNQGAGYGYTF
- | TRBD1 | TRBJ1-4 | TRBV2 | TGTGCCAGCACTAACCCCGGGGGGGACAGGGGAAAACTGTTTTTT | CASTNPGGDRGKLFF
- | - | TRBJ2-7 | TRBV2 | TGTGCCAGCAAACGGAACTACGAGCAGTACTTC | CASKRNYEQYF
- | - | TRBJ1-1 | TRBV19 | TGTGCCAGTAGTATCGGTGCACAGAACACTGAAGCTTTCTTT | CASSIGAQNTEAFF
- | TRBD1 | TRBJ1-4 | TRBV18 | TGTGCCAGCTCAGCGGACAGGACTAATGAAAAACTGTTTTTT | CASSADRTNEKLFF
- | - | TRBJ2-1 | TRBV30 | TGTGCCTGGGTCCCCGGGACTCTAATCTACAATGAGCAGTTCTTC | CAWVPGTLIYNEQFF
few | TRBD1 | TRBJ1-1 | TRBV7-9 | TGTGCCAGCAGCCTTTTCGGGACAGGCGGCACTGAAGCTTTCTTT | CASSLFGTGGTEAFF
once | - | TRBJ1-3 | TRBV6-1 | TGTGCCAGCAGTGAATGGAGCTCTGGAAACACCATATATTTT | CASSEWSSGNTIYF
- | - | TRBJ1-1 | TRBV27 | TGTGCCAGCGGGGCAGGGGCACACACTGAAGCTTTCTTT | CASGAGAHTEAFF
- | TRBD2 | TRBJ2-3 | TRBV18 | TGTGCCAGCTCACCAGGCAGCGGGGGGGGCACAGATACGCAGTATTTT | CASSPGSGGGTDTQYF
- | - | TRBJ1-1 | TRBV7-2 | TGTGCCAGCAGTCCCCGAAACACTGAAGCTTTCTTT | CASSPRNTEAFF
- | - | TRBJ2-4 | TRBV28 | TGTGCCAGCAGTTTACCTGAGGGACAAGCCAAAAACATTCAGTACTTC | CASSLPEGQAKNIQYF
- | TRBD1 | TRBJ2-7 | TRBV20-1 | TGCAGTGCTACAGGGGGCTACGAGCAGTACTTC | CSATGGYEQYF
- | - | TRBJ2-2 | TRBV5-4 | TGTGCCAGCAGCCCGGGCCGGGATGGGGAGCTGTTTTTT | CASSPGRDGELFF
- | TRBD1 | TRBJ1-1 | TRBV5-5 | TGTGCCAGCAGCCAGGGGGTCGGGGCGGGCACTGAAGCTTTCTTT | CASSQGVGAGTEAFF
- | - | TRBJ2-2 | TRBV19 | TGTGCCAGTAGTCTCTCGGTCGGGGAGCTGTTTTTT | CASSLSVGELFF
- | TRBD1 | TRBJ1-2 | TRBV27 | TGTGCCAGCAGTCCCATACAGTTGACAGGGTCTGGCTACACCTTC | CASSPIQLTGSGYTF
few | TRBD1 | TRBJ2-5 | TRBV19 | TGTGCCAGTAGTAGGACAGGGGGCGAAGAGACCCAGTACTTC | CASSRTGGEETQYF
- | - | TRBJ1-4 | TRBV7-9 | TGTGCCAGCAGCCCTCTTTGGACCTTTGCAACTAATGAAAAACTGTTTTTT | CASSPLWTFATNEKLFF